These 16 T cell receptor beta chains were sequenced from one sample in a study of spatial heterogeneity in lung cancer. No cognate antigen is known for these TCRs. MiXCR, applied by TCRdb to the 5' RACE reads, yields one record per CDR3 protein. The profile covers fewer than 10,000 distinct CDR3 sequences, with 6% to 7% appearing a single time and 18% taken by the ten largest. Noted time point: sample taken at primary tumor resection. General study points: One measure, the expanded intratumoral alpha and beta TCR count, tracked tumor mutation counts.

The sequenced sample was lung tumor tissue, obtained at surgery. Receptors originate from a female donor with early-stage non-small cell lung cancer.

This clonotype was observed many times. The CDR3 DNA sequence: TGTGCCAGAGACGGGCCCAATCAGCCCCAGCATTTT. Residues: CARDGPNQPQHF. This chain connects TRBV7-3 to TRBJ1-5; no reliable D call. This CDR3 contains 12 residues. Trimming cost V 9 bases and J 3 bases, with 9 bases left between them. Germline CDR1 reads SGHTA; CDR2 reads FQGTGA. Together with reference TRBV7-3 and TRBJ1-5, the CDR3 gives the full variable domain: GAGVSQTPSNKVTEKGKYVELRCDPISGHTALYWYRQSLGQGPEFLIYFQGTGAADDSGLPNDRFFAVRPEGSVSTLKIQRTERGDSAVYLCARDGPNQPQHFGDGTRLSIL.

In its sample, this clonotype is medium-sized. The CDR3 is CATRYGNYGYTF. The CDR3 DNA follows: TGTGCCACGCGGTATGGAAACTATGGCTACACCTTC. The rearrangement joins TRBV25-1 to TRBJ1-2; no reliable D call. Germline lookup yields CDR1 MGHDK and CDR2 SYGVNS. Trimming removed 10 bases at V and 2 bases at J, with 11 bases between. The CDR3 is 12 residues long.

This clonotype was recorded at least ten times. This chain links TRBV29-1 with TRBJ2-5; D perhaps matches TRBD2 (6 bases). Trimming left V 0 bases short and J 5 bases short, with 16 bases between. The germline V gene has CDR1 SQVTM and CDR2 ANQGSEA. The CDR3 is made up of 15 amino acids. For the CDR3, the DNA is TGCAGCGTTGAAGATTCCGGGGGAACCGGGGAGACCCAGTACTTC. This gives the protein CSVEDSGGTGETQYF.

There are many counts of this clonotype. The chain is built from TRBV28 and TRBJ1-1, with a weak D call TRBD1 (5 bases). V was cut by 2 bases and J by 6 bases, with 10 bases left in between. The V gene's germline CDR1 is MDHEN and CDR2 SYDVKM. This CDR3 region has 13 residues. CDR3 sequence reads: CASSLTGRAEAFF. The CDR3 coding sequence is TGTGCCAGCAGTTTAACGGGGCGGGCTGAAGCTTTCTTT.

This clonotype is labeled as medium-sized. J is TRBJ2-7 and V is TRBV7-9; D is uncertain. From germline, CDR1 is SEHNR and CDR2 FQNEAQ (reference sequence). This CDR3 contains 11 residues. Trimming took off 5 bases at V and 4 bases at J, with 6 bases between the two ends. CDR3 DNA sequence: TGTGCCAGCAGCCACGAATACGAGCAGTACTTC. Its protein product is CASSHEYEQYF. Supplemented by reference TRBV7-9 and TRBJ2-7, the full variable domain reads DTGVSQNPRHKITKRGQNVTFRCDPISEHNRLYWYRQTLGQGPEFLTYFQNEAQLEKSRLLSDRFSAERPKGSFSTLEIQRTEQGDSAMYLCASSHEYEQYFGPGTRLTVT.

This clonotype was detected many times. V is TRBV5-6 and J is TRBJ2-3; tentatively, D is TRBD2 (6 bases). The CDR3 has 13 amino acids. With 3 bases removed from V and 4 bases from J, the gap between germline ends came to 9 bases. Germline CDR1 SGHDT, CDR2 YYEEEE. The CDR3, as DNA: TGTGCCAGCAGCTCCGGGACTTCAGATACGCAGTATTTT. Protein: CASSSGTSDTQYF.

In its sample, this clonotype is medium-sized. The rearrangement uses TRBV9 and TRBJ2-3, with D unresolved. This CDR3 is built from 11 residues. The germline V gene has CDR1 SGDLS and CDR2 YYNGEE. The germline V and J ends were trimmed by 0 bases and 6 bases, with 2 bases remaining between them. The CDR3 here is CASSVDDTQYF. The CDR3 nucleotides are TGTGCCAGCAGCGTAGACGATACGCAGTATTTT.

This clonotype counts as medium-sized. This chain uses TRBV29-1 with TRBJ2-2, with TRBD2 matching over 10 bases. V lost 5 bases, J lost 6 bases, and 9 bases stayed unmatched. The CDR3 sequence is 15 residues long. The germline V gene encodes CDR1 SQVTM and CDR2 ANQGSEA. DNA for the CDR3: TGCAGCGTTCCTAGCGGGAGAGGAGCCCCCGGGGAGCTGTTTTTT. It is translated as CSVPSGRGAPGELFF.

This clonotype turned up a few times. This chain joins TRBV6-2 or TRBV6-3 and TRBJ2-7; 11 bases line up with TRBD2. The ends lost 8 bases at V and 2 bases at J; junction bases unmatched: 8. This CDR3 spans 15 amino acids. Germline CDR1 MNHEY, CDR2 SVGEGT. The CDR3 sequence: CASCLAGGETYEQYF. DNA of the CDR3: TGTGCCAGCTGCTTAGCGGGAGGGGAGACCTACGAGCAGTACTTC.

The chain recombines TRBV6-1 with TRBJ2-3, with 7 bases matching TRBD2. V shed 7 bases, J shed 0 bases, and the junction held 4 bases outside the gene matches. This CDR3 region has 14 residues. CDR1 and CDR2 from the germline V gene are MNHNS and SASEGT. Here the CDR3 DNA reads TGTGCCAGCACAGAGCGGGACAGCACAGATACGCAGTATTTT. Translating gives CASTERDSTDTQYF.

In its sample, this clonotype was seen many times. The chain uses TRBV20-1 and TRBJ2-3, with 10 bases fitting TRBD2. V lost 8 bases and J lost 0; bases outside the gene matches: 11. The germline gives CDR1 DFQATT, CDR2 SNEGSKA (reference sequence). This CDR3 contains 16 residues. CDR3 residues: CSPLAGDILSTDTQYF. CDR3 coding DNA: TGCAGTCCTCTAGCGGGAGACATCTTAAGCACAGATACGCAGTATTTT.

This clonotype appeared many times. The chain is built from TRBV24-1 and TRBJ2-5, with D perhaps TRBD1 (6 bases). V lost 3 bases and J lost 1, with 11 bases in between. CDR1 KGHDR and CDR2 SFDVKD come from the germline V gene. The CDR3 sequence is 15 residues long. The CDR3 DNA follows: TGTGCCACCAGTGATGCTTGGACAGCCCAAGAGACCCAGTACTTC. This encodes CATSDAWTAQETQYF.

This clonotype was recorded at least ten times. The CDR3 DNA follows: TGTGCCAGCCGGTTAACTTACAATGAGCAGTTCTTC. Encoded protein: CASRLTYNEQFF. The V gene is TRBV19, the J gene TRBJ2-1; D is uncertain. Germline loops: CDR1 LNHDA, CDR2 SQIVND (reference sequence). The CDR3 spans 12 residues. The V end was cut by 9 bases, the J end by 4 bases, with 10 bases between.

This clonotype was observed at least ten times. At one of its ends the junction is not consistent with the germline gene, which may arise from a read error. This sequence joins TRBV7-3 and TRBJ2-7; 8 bases match TRBD2. The CDR3 is made up of 14 amino acids. Germline loops: CDR1 SGHTA, CDR2 FQGTGA. The CDR3 coding sequence is TGTGCCAGCAGTCCGACTAGCGCCTCCTACGAGCAATACTTC. This encodes CASSPTSASYEQYF.

This clonotype showed up many times. The genes are TRBV10-3 and TRBJ2-5, with D unclear. V shed 2 bases and J shed 2 bases, with 9 bases lying between them. The CDR3 is made up of 14 amino acids. CDR1 ENHRY and CDR2 SYGVKD come from the germline V gene. Here the CDR3 reads CAISELYEQETQYF. For the CDR3, the DNA is TGTGCCATCAGTGAGCTGTATGAACAAGAGACCCAGTACTTC.

This clonotype was detected ten times or more. The rearrangement links TRBV18 to TRBJ1-5; unclear D gene. V was pared by 1 base and J by 0 bases, with 7 bases between. Germline loops: CDR1 KGHSH, CDR2 LQKENI. The CDR3 totals 15 residues. The CDR3 reads CASSPHPDSNQPQHF. As DNA, the CDR3 is TGTGCCAGCTCACCACATCCCGATAGCAATCAGCCCCAGCATTTT.